Sequencing of this TCR beta chain was carried out in a study of technical replicates of blood from a handful of donors. Data came from immunoSEQ multiplex PCR; TCRdb stores just in-frame clones and leaves some out. The data hold approximately 65,000 clones, with about 86% observed a single time. The CDR3 has 15 amino acids. The V gene's germline CDR1 is SGHTA and CDR2 FQGNSA. V was shortened by 0 bases and J by 5 bases, with 13 bases between the two germline ends. The TCR was taken from a human donor in good health. Some clones in this sample may be carry-over from other donors' samples. Sequencing input: PBMCs. The chain combines TRBV7-2 with TRBJ2-5; D is perhaps TRBD2 (5 bases). The CDR3 bases are TGTGCCAGCAGCTTAGCTTCGGGGTTGTGGGAGACCCAGTACTTC. As protein: CASSLASGLWETQYF. The whole variable domain, remainder taken from reference TRBV7-2 and TRBJ2-5, is GAGVSQSPSNKVTEKGKDVELRCDPISGHTALYWYRQSLGQGLEFLIYFQGNSAPDKSGLPSDRFSAERTGGSVSTLTIQRTQQEDSAVYLCASSLASGLWETQYFGPGTRLLVL.